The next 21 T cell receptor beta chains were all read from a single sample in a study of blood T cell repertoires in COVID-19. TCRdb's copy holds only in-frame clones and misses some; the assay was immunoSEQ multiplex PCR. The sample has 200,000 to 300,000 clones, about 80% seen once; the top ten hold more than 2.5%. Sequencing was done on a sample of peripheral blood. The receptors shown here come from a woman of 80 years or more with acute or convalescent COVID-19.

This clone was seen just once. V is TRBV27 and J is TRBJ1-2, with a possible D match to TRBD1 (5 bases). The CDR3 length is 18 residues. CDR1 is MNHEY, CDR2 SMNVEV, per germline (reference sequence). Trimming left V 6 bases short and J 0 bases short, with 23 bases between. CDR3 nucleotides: TGTGCCAGCAGCTCATTAAGGCGGGGAAACAGGACTAACTATGGCTACACCTTC. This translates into CASSSLRRGNRTNYGYTF.

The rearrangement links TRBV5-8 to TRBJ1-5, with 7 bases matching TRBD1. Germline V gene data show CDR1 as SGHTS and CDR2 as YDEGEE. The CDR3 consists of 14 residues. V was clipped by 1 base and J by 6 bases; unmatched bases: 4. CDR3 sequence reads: CASSLLGTVQPQHF. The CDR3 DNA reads TGTGCCAGCAGCTTGTTGGGGACAGTTCAGCCCCAGCATTTT.

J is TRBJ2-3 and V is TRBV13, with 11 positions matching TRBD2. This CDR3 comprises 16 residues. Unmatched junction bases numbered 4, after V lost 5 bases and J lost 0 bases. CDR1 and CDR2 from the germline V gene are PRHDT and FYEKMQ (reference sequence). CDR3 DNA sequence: TGTGCCAGCAGCATTCTAGCGGGGGGTAGCACAGATACGCAGTATTTT. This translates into CASSILAGGSTDTQYF.

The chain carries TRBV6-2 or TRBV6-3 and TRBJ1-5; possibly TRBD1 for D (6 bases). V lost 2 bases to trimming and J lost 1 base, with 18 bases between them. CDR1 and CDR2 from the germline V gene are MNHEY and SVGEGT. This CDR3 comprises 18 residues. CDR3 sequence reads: CASSYLHAGAQSNQPQHF. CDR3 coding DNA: TGTGCCAGCAGTTACCTTCATGCGGGGGCGCAAAGCAATCAGCCCCAGCATTTT.

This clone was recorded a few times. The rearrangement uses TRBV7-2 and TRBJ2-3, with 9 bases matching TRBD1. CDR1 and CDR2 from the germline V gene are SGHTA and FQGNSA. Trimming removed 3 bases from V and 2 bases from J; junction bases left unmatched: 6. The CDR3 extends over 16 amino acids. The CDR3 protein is CASSLTGQGLTDTQYF. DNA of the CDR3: TGTGCCAGCAGCTTGACCGGACAGGGGCTCACAGATACGCAGTATTTT.

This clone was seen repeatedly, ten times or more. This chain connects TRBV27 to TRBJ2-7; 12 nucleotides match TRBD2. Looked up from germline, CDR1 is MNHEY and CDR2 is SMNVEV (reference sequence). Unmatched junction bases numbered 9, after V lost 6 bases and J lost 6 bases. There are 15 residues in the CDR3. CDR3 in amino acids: CASRETGLAGREQYF. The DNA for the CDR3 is TGTGCCAGCAGGGAGACGGGACTAGCGGGCCGCGAGCAGTACTTC.

The CDR3 DNA follows: TGTGCCAGCAGCTTTGCGCTTGACAGGCCCAAAAACATTCAGTACTTC. Protein product: CASSFALDRPKNIQYF. The rearrangement links TRBV12-1 to TRBJ2-4; TRBD1 reflects the table's D call only, with no check against the DNA. TRBV12-1 is listed as a pseudogene. The CDR3 contains 16 residues.

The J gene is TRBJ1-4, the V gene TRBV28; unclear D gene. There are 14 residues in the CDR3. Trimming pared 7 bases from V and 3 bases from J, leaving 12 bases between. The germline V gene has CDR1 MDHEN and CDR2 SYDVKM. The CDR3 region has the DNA TGTGCCAGCATGTTCCCTCGGGCTAATGAAAAACTGTTTTTT. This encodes CASMFPRANEKLFF.

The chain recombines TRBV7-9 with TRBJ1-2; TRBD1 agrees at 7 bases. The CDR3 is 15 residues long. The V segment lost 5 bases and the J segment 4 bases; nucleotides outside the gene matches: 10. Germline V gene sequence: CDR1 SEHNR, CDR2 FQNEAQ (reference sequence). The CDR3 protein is CASSARDSGVYGYTF. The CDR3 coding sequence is TGTGCCAGCAGCGCCCGGGACAGTGGGGTCTATGGCTACACCTTC.

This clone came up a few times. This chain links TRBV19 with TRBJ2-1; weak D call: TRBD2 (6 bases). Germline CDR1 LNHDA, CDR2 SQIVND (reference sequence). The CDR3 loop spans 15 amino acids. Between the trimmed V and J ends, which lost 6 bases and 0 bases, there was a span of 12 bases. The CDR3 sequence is CASSDHGGSYNEQFF. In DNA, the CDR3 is TGTGCCAGTAGCGATCACGGGGGCTCCTACAATGAGCAGTTCTTC.

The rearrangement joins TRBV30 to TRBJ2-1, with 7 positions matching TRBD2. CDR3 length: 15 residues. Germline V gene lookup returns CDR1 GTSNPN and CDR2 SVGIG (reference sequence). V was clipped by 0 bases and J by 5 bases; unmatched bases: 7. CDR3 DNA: TGTGCCTGGAGTGTATGGGGGGGGAAGAACAATGAGCAGTTCTTC. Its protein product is CAWSVWGGKNNEQFF.

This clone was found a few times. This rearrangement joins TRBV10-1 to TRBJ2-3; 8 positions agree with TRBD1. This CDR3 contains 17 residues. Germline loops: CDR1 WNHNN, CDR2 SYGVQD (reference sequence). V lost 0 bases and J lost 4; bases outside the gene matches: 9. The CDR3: CASSESGTGQGADTQYF. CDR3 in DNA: TGCGCCAGCAGTGAGTCGGGCACAGGACAGGGAGCAGATACGCAGTATTTT.

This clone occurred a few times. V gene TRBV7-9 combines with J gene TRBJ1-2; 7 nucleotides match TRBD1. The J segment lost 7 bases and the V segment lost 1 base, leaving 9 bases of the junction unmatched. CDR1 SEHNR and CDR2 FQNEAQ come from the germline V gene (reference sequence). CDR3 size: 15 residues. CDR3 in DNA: TGTGCCAGCAGCTTAGAACTTGTGACAGGGAGTGGCTACACCTTC. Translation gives CASSLELVTGSGYTF.

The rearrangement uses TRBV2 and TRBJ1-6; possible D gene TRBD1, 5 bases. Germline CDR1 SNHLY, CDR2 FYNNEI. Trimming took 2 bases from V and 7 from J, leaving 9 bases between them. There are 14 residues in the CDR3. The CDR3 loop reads CASSELGGNSPLHF. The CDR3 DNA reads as TGTGCCAGCAGTGAACTGGGGGGGAATTCACCCCTCCACTTT.

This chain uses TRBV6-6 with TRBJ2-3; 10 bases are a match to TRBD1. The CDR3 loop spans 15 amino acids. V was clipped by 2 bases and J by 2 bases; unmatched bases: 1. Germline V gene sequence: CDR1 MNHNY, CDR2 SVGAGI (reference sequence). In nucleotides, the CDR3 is TGTGCCAGCAGTTACGGGACAGGGGACACAGATACGCAGTATTTT. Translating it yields CASSYGTGDTDTQYF.

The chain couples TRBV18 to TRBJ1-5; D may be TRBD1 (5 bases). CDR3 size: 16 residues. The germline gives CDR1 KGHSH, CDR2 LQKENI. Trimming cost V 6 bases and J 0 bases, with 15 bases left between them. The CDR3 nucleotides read TGTGCCAGCTCTACAACGGGGGGTCATAGCAATCAGCCCCAGCATTTT. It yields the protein CASSTTGGHSNQPQHF. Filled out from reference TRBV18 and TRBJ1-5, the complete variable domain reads NAGVMQNPRHLVRRRGQEARLRCSPMKGHSHVYWYRQLPEEGLKFMVYLQKENIIDESGMPKERFSAEFPKEGPSILRIQQVVRGDSAAYFCASSTTGGHSNQPQHFGDGTRLSIL.

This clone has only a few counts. In DNA, the CDR3 is TGTGCCAGCAGCAAATTGGACAGGCGCTATGGCTACACCTTC. Its protein is CASSKLDRRYGYTF. The V gene is TRBV5-6, the J gene TRBJ1-2; TRBD1 aligns across 7 bases. The CDR3 runs to 14 residues. The junction had 7 bases not matched to a gene; V was cut back by 4 bases and J by 4 bases. Germline CDR1 and CDR2: SGHDT and YYEEEE. Drawing the rest from reference TRBV5-6 and TRBJ1-2, the complete variable domain is DAGVTQSPTHLIKTRGQQVTLRCSPKSGHDTVSWYQQALGQGPQFIFQYYEEEERQRGNFPDRFSGHQFPNYSSELNVNALLLGDSALYLCASSKLDRRYGYTFGSGTRLTVV.

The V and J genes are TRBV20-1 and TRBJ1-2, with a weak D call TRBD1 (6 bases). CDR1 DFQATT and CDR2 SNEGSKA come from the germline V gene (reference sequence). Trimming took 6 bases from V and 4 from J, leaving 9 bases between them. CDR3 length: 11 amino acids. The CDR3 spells CSARDIYGYTF. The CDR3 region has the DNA TGCAGTGCCCGGGACATCTATGGCTACACCTTC.

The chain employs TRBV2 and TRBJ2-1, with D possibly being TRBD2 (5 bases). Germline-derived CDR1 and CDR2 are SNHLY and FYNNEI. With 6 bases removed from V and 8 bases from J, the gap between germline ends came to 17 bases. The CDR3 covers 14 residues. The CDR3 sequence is CASRSGTIYDEQFF. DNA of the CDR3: TGTGCCAGCAGATCGGGAACTATATACGATGAGCAGTTCTTC.

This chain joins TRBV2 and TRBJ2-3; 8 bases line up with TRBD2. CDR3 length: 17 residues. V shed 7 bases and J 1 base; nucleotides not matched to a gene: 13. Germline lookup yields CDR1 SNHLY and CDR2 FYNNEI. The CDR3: CASTVGGGPGGTDTQYF. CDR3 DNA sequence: TGTGCCAGCACGGTCGGCGGGGGGCCCGGTGGCACAGATACGCAGTATTTT.

CDR3 in DNA: TGTGCCAGCAGCTTAACCAGAACGAACACTGAAGCTTTCTTT. Residues: CASSLTRTNTEAFF. The chain employs TRBV5-5 and TRBJ1-1; the D is unclear. The V gene lost 2 bases and the J gene lost 1 base, with 9 bases spanning the gap. Germline CDR1 SGHKS, CDR2 YYEKEE (reference sequence). The CDR3 extends over 14 amino acids.